These 24 T cell receptor beta chains came from one sample sequenced in a study of regulatory T cells in long-lasting Graves disease. Time point meaning: newly diagnosed GD, antithyroid drugs for less than 3 months. Construction of the TCR library relied on RNA isolated from PBMCs. With iRepertoire HTBI primers and Arm-PCR of CDR3 regions, TCR beta libraries were built. TCRdb itself ran the multiplex PCR reads through MiXCR, one entry per CDR3 protein. The sample has approximately 350,000 distinct CDR3 sequences; approximately 10% are singletons. These data were also filed under a second study, of T cells in Graves' hyperthyroidism and ophthalmopathy.

The source was peripheral blood mononuclear cells (PBMCs), collected at new diagnosis, from a patient treated with antithyroid drugs. Receptor source: a woman between 18 and 30 years old with Graves disease.

The V call is TRBV20-1, the J call TRBJ1-5, with D uncertain. The CDR3 extends over 14 amino acids. Germline V lookup: CDR1 DFQATT, CDR2 SNEGSKA (reference sequence). V lost 5 bases, J lost 0 bases, and 11 bases lay in between. The CDR3 DNA sequence: TGCAGTGCTGAAAACATGTATAGCAATCAGCCCCAGCATTTT. This sequence encodes CSAENMYSNQPQHF.

Many counts were recorded for this clonotype. The V gene is TRBV11-2, the J gene TRBJ2-1; D tentatively fits TRBD1 or TRBD2 (6 bases each). Trimming shortened V by 2 bases and J by 7 bases, and 21 bases separated the two germline ends. In germline, CDR1 is SGHAT, CDR2 FQNNGV. This CDR3 spans 17 amino acids. The CDR3, as DNA: TGTGCCAGCAGCTTAATTGGGGGGCGAACTAGGGAGAATGAGCAGTTCTTC. This encodes CASSLIGGRTRENEQFF.

This clonotype appeared many times. The J gene is TRBJ2-2, the V gene TRBV4-2; D not certain. The CDR3 is made up of 16 amino acids. Germline CDR1 is LGHNA and CDR2 is YNFKEQ. Trimming took 2 bases from V and 7 from J, leaving 17 bases between them. The CDR3 sequence is CASSQLVVGIGGELFF. The CDR3 nucleotides are TGTGCCAGCAGCCAACTAGTTGTGGGGATCGGCGGGGAGCTGTTTTTT.

Only a few counts were recorded for this clonotype. This sequence may be a read error, since a much larger clone differs from it by one base. The V and J genes are TRBV7-2 and TRBJ2-1; 8 nucleotides align to TRBD1. V was clipped by 1 base and J by 4 bases; unmatched bases: 3. Germline loops: CDR1 SGHTA, CDR2 FQGNSA. The CDR3 is 15 residues long. The CDR3 DNA follows: TGTGCCAGCAGCTTAGGGACAGGGTTTTACAATGAGCAGTTCTTC. It specifies CASSLGTGFYNEQFF.

J is TRBJ2-5 and V is TRBV7-2, with 12 bases matching TRBD2. The CDR3 is 17 residues long. Germline-derived CDR1 and CDR2 are SGHTA and FQGNSA. The J segment lost 3 bases and the V segment lost 7 bases, leaving 12 bases of the junction unmatched. The CDR3 coding sequence is TGTGCCAGCACCCCCCGGCGGGCTAGCGGGGGGGAAGAGACCCAGTACTTC. This translates into CASTPRRASGGEETQYF.

This clonotype was counted a few times. The V and J genes are TRBV6-5 and TRBJ1-6; D is uncertain. CDR3 length equals 17 residues. Trimming left V 2 bases short and J 0 bases short, with 11 bases between. Germline CDR1 and CDR2: MNHEY and SVGAGI. The CDR3: CASSYGTFGSYNSPLHF. The CDR3 DNA follows: TGTGCCAGCAGTTACGGTACCTTCGGCTCCTATAATTCACCCCTCCACTTT.

This clonotype was observed many times. The J gene is TRBJ1-1, the V gene TRBV4-1; 7 nucleotides match TRBD1. Germline lookup yields CDR1 MGHRA and CDR2 YSYEKL. V trimming: 7 bases; J trimming: 5 bases; junction bases outside the gene matches: 7. The CDR3 is 13 amino acids. The DNA of the CDR3 is TGCGCCAGCAAGGGACAGTGGTTAACTGAAGCTTTCTTT. Translating gives CASKGQWLTEAFF.

In this sample, this clonotype turned up a few times. The chain joins TRBV3-1 to TRBJ1-2; tentatively, D is TRBD1 (5 bases). The CDR3 runs to 13 residues. Germline loops: CDR1 LGHDT, CDR2 YNNKEL (reference sequence). Trimming removed 6 bases at V and 8 bases at J, with 16 bases between. The DNA for the CDR3 is TGTGCCAGCAGACCTACAGGCCTCGGGGGCTACACCTTC. It specifies CASRPTGLGGYTF. Filled out from reference TRBV3-1 and TRBJ1-2, the complete variable domain reads DTAVSQTPKYLVTQMGNDKSIKCEQNLGHDTMYWYKQDSKKFLKIMFSYNNKELIINETVPNRFSPKSPDKAHLNLHINSLELGDSAVYFCASRPTGLGGYTFGSGTRLTVV.

V usage is TRBV4-3 and J usage is TRBJ2-1; D is uncertain. Germline values: CDR1 LGHNA, CDR2 YSLEER. The CDR3 is 13 residues long. V lost 0 bases and J 9 bases, leaving 9 bases between the germline ends. The CDR3 DNA reads TGCGCCAGCAGCCAAGATATTATCGCTGAGCAGTTCTTC. Translating gives CASSQDIIAEQFF.

Ten or more counts support this clonotype. J is TRBJ2-7 and V is TRBV20-1; the D gene is possibly TRBD1 (5 bases). Trimming left V 4 bases short and J 5 bases short, with 15 bases between. Germline V gene lookup returns CDR1 DFQATT and CDR2 SNEGSKA (reference sequence). This CDR3 is built from 13 residues. CDR3 in DNA: TGCAGTGCTACCCCATTGGACATCGACGAGCAGTACTTC. As protein: CSATPLDIDEQYF.

The chain uses TRBV20-1 and TRBJ1-2; D might be TRBD1 (6 bases). CDR1 and CDR2 from the germline V gene are DFQATT and SNEGSKA (reference sequence). The CDR3 covers 13 residues. V gave up 5 bases and J gave up 2 bases, with 12 bases separating them. The CDR3 coding sequence is TGCAGTGCTGGACTACAGGGAAACTATGGCTACACCTTC. Translation: CSAGLQGNYGYTF.

This clonotype was picked up many times. The chain carries TRBV20-1 and TRBJ2-7; weak D call: TRBD1 (6 bases). This CDR3 is 14 amino acids long. V lost 7 bases to trimming and J lost 2 bases, with 18 bases between them. Germline V CDR1 and CDR2: DFQATT, SNEGSKA (reference sequence). The CDR3 DNA reads as TGCAGTGACCGGACAGAAAATTTAGCCTACGAGCAGTACGTC. As protein: CSDRTENLAYEQYV.

This clonotype was counted many times. The chain has TRBV30 and TRBJ1-1; D call uncertain. The germline gives CDR1 GTSNPN, CDR2 SVGIG (reference sequence). The CDR3 is 12 amino acids. V shed 6 bases and J shed 0 bases, with 8 bases lying between them. The CDR3 sequence: CACGRLNTEAFF. The CDR3 DNA sequence: TGTGCCTGTGGACGACTGAACACTGAAGCTTTCTTT. The full variable domain, rest sourced from reference TRBV30 and TRBJ1-1, is SQTIHQWPATLVQPVGSPLSLECTVEGTSNPNLYWYRQAAGRGLQLLFYSVGIGQISSEVPQNLSASRPQDRQFILSSKKLLLSDSGFYLCACGRLNTEAFFGQGTRLTVV.

A few counts support this clonotype. The J gene is TRBJ1-1, the V gene TRBV19, with 9 positions matching TRBD1. The CDR3 loop spans 13 amino acids. The V gene's germline CDR1 is LNHDA and CDR2 SQIVND (reference sequence). Trimming cost V 8 bases and J 4 bases; bases outside gene matches: 5. The CDR3 DNA sequence: TGTGCCAGTCGAACAGGGGGCCCCACTGAAGCTTTCTTT. It yields the protein CASRTGGPTEAFF.

This clonotype was observed many times. The rearrangement uses TRBV10-3 and TRBJ2-5; weak D call: TRBD1 (5 bases). The ends were cut back, 11 bases at V and 1 base at J, with 20 bases in the middle. The CDR3 contains 15 residues. Per germline, CDR1 ENHRY and CDR2 SYGVKD. CDR3 protein: CAATETGFPQETQYF. The CDR3 coding sequence is TGTGCCGCCACCGAAACAGGCTTCCCCCAAGAGACCCAGTACTTC.

This clonotype was picked up many times. The chain links TRBV4-3 to TRBJ1-5; D gene unclear. Trimming took 0 bases from V and 4 from J, leaving 7 bases between them. Germline-derived CDR1 and CDR2 are LGHNA and YSLEER. This CDR3 region has 14 residues. The CDR3 region is CASSQEAGNQPQHF. In nucleotides, the CDR3 is TGCGCCAGCAGCCAAGAGGCGGGGAATCAGCCCCAGCATTTT.

This clonotype was seen a handful of times. This chain joins TRBV6-2 or TRBV6-3 and TRBJ2-2; TRBD2 aligns across 9 bases. CDR1 MNHEY and CDR2 SVGEGT come from the germline V gene. The CDR3 runs 18 residues. J lost 4 bases, V lost 0 bases, and 9 bases had no gene match. CDR3 protein: CASSYSRGGGGATGELFF. The CDR3 DNA sequence: TGTGCCAGCAGTTACTCGAGGGGCGGCGGGGGGGCCACCGGGGAGCTGTTTTTT.

The V call is TRBV29-1, the J call TRBJ2-5; possibly TRBD2 for D (7 bases). The CDR3 contains 14 residues. Germline lookup yields CDR1 SQVTM and CDR2 ANQGSEA. Between the trimmed V and J ends, which lost 4 bases and 5 bases, there was a span of 17 bases. The CDR3 loop is CSVVGGQVGETQYF. The CDR3, as DNA: TGCAGCGTTGTGGGGGGGCAGGTGGGGGAGACCCAGTACTTC.

This clonotype was counted ten times or more. The chain links TRBV3-1 to TRBJ2-5; unclear D gene. V lost 5 bases to trimming and J lost 5 bases, with 12 bases between them. Germline CDR1 LGHDT, CDR2 YNNKEL (reference sequence). This CDR3 region has 13 residues. CDR3: CASSSTIEETQYF. For the CDR3, the DNA is TGTGCCAGCAGCTCAACGATCGAGGAGACCCAGTACTTC.

This clonotype was recorded at least ten times. The chain couples TRBV7-9 to TRBJ2-7; D call uncertain. With 5 bases removed from V and 3 bases from J, the gap between germline ends came to 14 bases. This CDR3 is 14 amino acids long. Germline CDR1 is SEHNR and CDR2 is FQNEAQ (reference sequence). CDR3 amino acids: CASSPRNMDYEQYV. The CDR3 DNA follows: TGTGCCAGCAGCCCCCGAAACATGGACTACGAGCAGTACGTC.

In this sample, this clonotype turned up many times. The rearrangement links TRBV28 to TRBJ2-7, with 9 bases aligning to TRBD1. Per the germline V gene, CDR1 is MDHEN and CDR2 is SYDVKM. V dropped 3 bases and J dropped 2; count of bases not matched to a gene: 8. The CDR3 runs to 16 residues. CDR3 region: CASSFTLRDRAYEQYF. As DNA, the CDR3 is TGTGCCAGCAGTTTCACTCTCCGGGACAGGGCCTACGAGCAGTACTTC.

This clonotype was counted at least ten times. V and J are TRBV20-1 and TRBJ2-4; 9 positions agree with TRBD1. This CDR3 has 12 amino acids. Germline lookup yields CDR1 DFQATT and CDR2 SNEGSKA (reference sequence). J lost 8 bases, V lost 7 bases, and 6 bases had no gene match. This CDR3 is CSVPTGGDIQYF. CDR3 nucleotides: TGCAGTGTCCCGACAGGGGGAGACATTCAGTACTTC.

This clonotype was observed at least ten times. V and J are TRBV11-3 and TRBJ2-5; D unresolved. Germline loops: CDR1 SGHNT, CDR2 YENEEA. V was shortened by 5 bases and J by 5 bases, with 12 bases between the two germline ends. CDR3 size: 13 residues. CDR3 DNA: TGTGCCAGCAGCGCACGCTCGATGGAGACCCAGTACTTC. It is translated as CASSARSMETQYF.

Many counts were recorded for this clonotype. V is TRBV28 and J is TRBJ2-7; D is ambiguous. CDR3 length: 13 amino acids. The germline gives CDR1 MDHEN, CDR2 SYDVKM. V was trimmed by 3 bases and J by 2 bases, leaving 8 bases between them. CDR3 bases: TGTGCCAGCAGTTTGGCTTGGGCCTACGAGCAGTACTTC. Encoded protein: CASSLAWAYEQYF.